Listed here are 10 T cell receptor beta chains from one sample, sequenced in a study of T-cell memory formation after mild COVID-19. TCRdb re-analysed the 5' RACE reads in MiXCR, keeping a single row per CDR3 protein. The top ten clones hold approximately 20% of a sample with under 250,000 distinct CDR3 sequences, 9.4% of them seen once. The sample was PBMCs or a T cell subset sorted from them (not recorded which). The receptors derive from a young man who had mild COVID-19 (a few samples of this study predate the infection). Cell type and time point are not known.

The chain is built from TRBV7-3 and TRBJ2-2; no clear D. The V gene lost 1 base and the J gene lost 1 base, with 4 bases spanning the gap. Germline CDR1 reads SGHTA; CDR2 reads FQGTGA. This CDR3 is 14 amino acids long. The CDR3: CASSLNMNTGELFF. Written as DNA, the CDR3 is TGTGCCAGCAGCTTAAACATGAACACCGGGGAGCTGTTTTTT.

V and J are TRBV7-9 and TRBJ1-4; tentative D call: TRBD1 (5 bases). CDR1 SEHNR and CDR2 FQNEAQ come from the germline V gene (reference sequence). The CDR3 loop spans 16 amino acids. Trimming cost V 5 bases and J 5 bases, with 18 bases left between them. Here the CDR3 reads CASSRGSGSGNEKLFF. The CDR3 coding sequence is TGTGCCAGCAGCCGCGGGTCAGGGTCGGGCAATGAAAAACTGTTTTTT. The variable domain in full, completed from reference TRBV7-9 and TRBJ1-4, reads DTGVSQNPRHKITKRGQNVTFRCDPISEHNRLYWYRQTLGQGPEFLTYFQNEAQLEKSRLLSDRFSAERPKGSFSTLEIQRTEQGDSAMYLCASSRGSGSGNEKLFFGSGTQLSVL.

The chain links TRBV9 to TRBJ1-1, with 9 positions matching TRBD1. This CDR3 has 15 residues. Germline trimming cut 3 bases from V and 0 bases from J; bases unmatched to any gene: 3. Germline lookup yields CDR1 SGDLS and CDR2 YYNGEE. The CDR3 coding sequence is TGTGCCAGCAGCGCGGGGACAGGGCTGAACACTGAAGCTTTCTTT. Translating it yields CASSAGTGLNTEAFF.

The table lists this clonotype with many counts. The CDR3 DNA reads TGCGCCAGCAGCAAGGGACTAGGGGATTCAGATACGCAGTATTTT. Its translation is CASSKGLGDSDTQYF. J is TRBJ2-3 and V is TRBV5-1; 8 bases match TRBD2. Germline assignment: CDR1 SGHRS and CDR2 YFSETQ. Trimming at V came to 4 bases and at J to 4 bases, leaving 8 bases not matched to a gene. The length of the CDR3 is 15 residues.

In its sample, this clonotype was seen a few times. CDR3 protein: CASSPWGGGRTGELFF. The CDR3 region has the DNA TGTGCCAGCAGCCCCTGGGGGGGCGGAAGGACCGGGGAGCTGTTTTTT. The V call is TRBV11-2, the J call TRBJ2-2; D is possibly TRBD2 (7 bases). The V gene's germline CDR1 is SGHAT and CDR2 FQNNGV. This CDR3 has 16 residues. V was cut by 5 bases and J by 5 bases, with 18 bases left in between.

There are a few counts of this clonotype. V usage is TRBV29-1 and J usage is TRBJ1-2; D is unclear. The CDR3 runs 15 residues. The V end was cut by 7 bases, the J end by 4 bases, with 22 bases between. From germline, CDR1 is SQVTM and CDR2 ANQGSEA. CDR3 protein: CSGAPMQGRSYGYTF. CDR3 DNA sequence: TGCAGCGGCGCTCCGATGCAAGGTCGGAGCTATGGCTACACCTTC.

This clonotype showed up just a few times. The chain uses TRBV18 and TRBJ2-7, with D hard to call. Germline CDR1 KGHSH, CDR2 LQKENI. Trimming shortened V by 2 bases and J by 3 bases, and 11 bases separated the two germline ends. CDR3 length: 14 residues. CDR3 coding DNA: TGTGCCAGCTCACCAGTACCGGACGTCTACGAGCAGTACTTC. Encoded protein: CASSPVPDVYEQYF.

This clonotype came up many times. The genes are TRBV15 and TRBJ2-7; D might be TRBD1 or TRBD2, each matching 5 bases. This CDR3 contains 15 residues. CDR1 and CDR2 (germline): LNHNV, YYDKDF (reference sequence). V was cut by 1 base and J by 3 bases, with 13 bases left in between. The CDR3 region has the DNA TGTGCCACCAGCAGAGCTAGAGGGGTCATCTACGAGCAGTACTTC. It yields the protein CATSRARGVIYEQYF.

DNA for the CDR3: TGCAGTGCTAGAGATCGACTGGGATTCGAAAAACTGTTTTTT. Protein: CSARDRLGFEKLFF. The chain combines TRBV20-1 with TRBJ1-4; D remains unclear. The CDR3 sequence is 14 residues long. V lost 0 bases and J lost 8, with 13 bases in between. CDR1 is DFQATT, CDR2 SNEGSKA, per germline (reference sequence).

This clonotype was seen many times. The chain carries TRBV6-2 or TRBV6-3 and TRBJ2-3; D is unresolved. The germline CDR1 and CDR2 sequences are MNHEY and SVGEGT. Between the trimmed V and J ends, which lost 4 bases and 6 bases, there was a span of 11 bases. The CDR3 spans 13 residues. As DNA, the CDR3 is TGTGCCAGCAGTTCCAATGAGGCCGATACGCAGTATTTT. Protein sequence: CASSSNEADTQYF.